These 15 T cell receptor beta chains came from one sample sequenced in a study of tumor-infiltrating lymphocytes in primary liver carcinoma. Unsorted whole blood yielded the blood RNA, and germline DNA was also extracted. With a constant-region primer, TCR beta cDNA was made from 400 to 550 ng of total RNA. Slightly modified ARM-PCR, run as three nested multiplex PCR rounds, produced the TCR beta libraries. Both of the initial two PCR rounds ran for about 9 cycles and employed TRBV1-TRBV30 forward primers alongside a C-beta reverse primer. TCRdb independently ran MiXCR on the multiplex PCR reads; one entry per CDR3 protein. The sample consists of 250,000 to 350,000 distinct CDR3 sequences, approximately 54% of them appearing once. The sequenced material came from peripheral blood. All receptors derive from a woman under 40 with primary liver carcinoma and hepatitis B virus infection.

This chain links TRBV10-3 with TRBJ2-1; 14 positions match TRBD2. The V gene end was trimmed by 0 bases and the J gene end by 8 bases; junction bases not matched to a gene: 9. Looked up from germline, CDR1 is ENHRY and CDR2 is SYGVKD. CDR3 length equals 18 residues. As DNA, the CDR3 is TGTGCCATCAGTGAGTCCGCCGGGACTAGCGGGAGTCTCTATGAGCAGTTCTTC. Translating gives CAISESAGTSGSLYEQFF.

A remark on this clonotype: The junction departs from germline at one end; a sequencing error may be responsible. The chain recombines TRBV12-3 or TRBV12-4 with TRBJ1-1; D remains ambiguous. CDR3 length equals 15 residues. This CDR3 reads CASRHRGTMNTETFF. The CDR3 nucleotides read TGTGCCAGCAGACACCGTGGTACCATGAACACTGAAACTTTCTTT.

On this clonotype itself: A much more abundant neighbour one base away suggests this may be a read error. The chain uses TRBV29-1 and TRBJ2-5, with a tentative D call TRBD2 (6 bases). The CDR3 covers 15 residues. Germline lookup yields CDR1 SQVTM and CDR2 ANQGSEA. V was trimmed by 1 base and J by 5 bases, leaving 17 bases between them. The CDR3 DNA sequence: TGCAGCGTTGAAGTTACGAAGCGTCGGGGGGAGACCCAGTACTTC. This gives the protein CSVEVTKRRGETQYF.

The chain combines TRBV11-2 with TRBJ1-1; unclear D gene. V gave up 6 bases and J gave up 1 base, with 18 bases separating them. CDR1 is SGHAT, CDR2 FQNNGV, per germline. The CDR3 totals 16 residues. CDR3: CASRSSGNVQNTEAFF. CDR3 in DNA: TGTGCCAGCAGATCCTCTGGCAATGTCCAGAACACTGAAGCTTTCTTT. The complete variable domain, with remaining parts taken from reference TRBV11-2 and TRBJ1-1, reads EAGVAQSPRYKIIEKRQSVAFWCNPISGHATLYWYQQILGQGPKLLIQFQNNGVVDDSQLPKDRFSAERLKGVDSTLKIQPAKLEDSAVYLCASRSSGNVQNTEAFFGQGTRLTVV.

Concerning this clonotype: Compared with germline, one end of the junction differs, possibly owing to a read error. V and J are TRBV5-4 and TRBJ2-7; TRBD2 agrees at 8 bases. Germline V lookup: CDR1 SGHNT, CDR2 YYREEE (reference sequence). The CDR3 covers 14 residues. CDR3 protein: CASILVGLVSSTRF. The DNA for the CDR3 is TGTGCCAGCATCTTGGTGGGACTAGTTAGTTCTACCCGTTTC.

This clonotype was found a few times. This sequence may be a read error, since a much larger clone differs from it by one base. The chain has TRBV11-1 and TRBJ2-3; D gene ambiguous. The CDR3 totals 15 residues. The germline V gene has CDR1 SGHAT and CDR2 FQDESV (reference sequence). The CDR3, as DNA: TGTGCCAGCAGCTTTGGAATGGGTAGCATAGATACGCAGTATTTT. The encoded protein is CASSFGMGSIDTQYF.

Comments on this clonotype: A single base separates this from a much larger clone, so it may be a read error. This chain joins TRBV6-5 and TRBJ2-7, with 7 nucleotides matching TRBD2. The CDR3 covers 15 residues. The trim removed 4 bases at V and 5 bases at J, leaving 11 bases unmatched. Germline V gene sequence: CDR1 MNHEY, CDR2 SVGAGI. Written as DNA, the CDR3 is TGTGCCAGCAGTTTCGGGATTAGCGGGTCCCACGAGCAGTACTTC. Its protein is CASSFGISGSHEQYF.

The sample holds a few counts of this clonotype. The V and J genes are TRBV30 and TRBJ2-1; 9 nucleotides match TRBD2. This CDR3 has 14 amino acids. Per germline, CDR1 GTSNPN and CDR2 SVGIG (reference sequence). V was pared by 8 bases and J by 3 bases, with 8 bases of the junction left unmatched. Here the CDR3 DNA reads TGTGCCCAAACGACTAGCGGTCGCTACAATGAGCAGTTCTTC. Its protein product is CAQTTSGRYNEQFF. The full variable domain, rest sourced from reference TRBV30 and TRBJ2-1, is SQTIHQWPATLVQPVGSPLSLECTVEGTSNPNLYWYRQAAGRGLQLLFYSVGIGQISSEVPQNLSASRPQDRQFILSSKKLLLSDSGFYLCAQTTSGRYNEQFFGPGTRLTVL.

This clonotype was picked up many times. The rearrangement links TRBV6-5 to TRBJ1-2; 9 bases fit TRBD1. The ends lost 7 bases at V and 4 bases at J; junction bases unmatched: 10. The V gene's germline CDR1 is MNHEY and CDR2 SVGAGI. The CDR3 has 15 residues. CDR3 nucleotides: TGTGCCAGCATGTCGGACAGGGGTAAAGGCTATGGCTACACCTTC. It codes for CASMSDRGKGYGYTF.

This clonotype was detected only a few times. The CDR3 DNA reads as TGTGCCAGCAGAGACAGATCTGGGGCCAACGTCCTGACTTTC. Translated, it gives CASRDRSGANVLTF. The chain has TRBV28 and TRBJ2-6; tentative D call: TRBD1 (5 bases). V was shortened by 6 bases and J by 1 base, with 7 bases between the two germline ends. The CDR3 is 14 residues long. From germline, CDR1 is MDHEN and CDR2 SYDVKM.

This clonotype occurred a few times. A clone one base away is much larger, so this may be a read error. The chain is built from TRBV29-1 and TRBJ2-1, with D perhaps matching TRBD2 (6 bases). Germline CDR1 and CDR2: SQVTM and ANQGSEA. The length of the CDR3 is 12 residues. The CDR3 DNA reads as TGCGGCGCCGCGTCGGGAGCCATCGTGCAGTTCTTC. It is translated as CGAASGAIVQFF.

The table lists this clonotype with many counts. The chain couples TRBV29-1 to TRBJ2-7; D is possibly TRBD2 (6 bases). Trimming removed 3 bases at V and 0 bases at J, with 9 bases between. Germline V CDR1 and CDR2: SQVTM, ANQGSEA. The CDR3 has 13 amino acids. The CDR3 bases are TGCAGCGTTGAGGAGGGGAGCTCCTACGAGCAGTACTTC. This gives the protein CSVEEGSSYEQYF.

Note on this clonotype: This sequence may be a read error, since a much larger clone differs from it by one base. The genes are TRBV13 and TRBJ1-1; the D is unclear. Germline V gives CDR1 PRHDT, CDR2 FYEKMQ (reference sequence). This CDR3 is built from 12 residues. The CDR3, as DNA: TGTGCCAGCAGCTTTGGTTGGGCTGAAGCTTCCTTT. Translated, it gives CASSFGWAEASF.

This clonotype was counted between two and nine times. The chain employs TRBV10-3 and TRBJ2-1; 9 positions agree with TRBD2. The CDR3 has 13 residues. Trimming at V came to 10 bases and at J to 8 bases, leaving 9 bases not matched to a gene. Germline V gene lookup returns CDR1 ENHRY and CDR2 SYGVKD. The CDR3 coding sequence is TGTGCCACCATTAGGGCGGGAGGGGATGAGCAGTTCTTC. It codes for CATIRAGGDEQFF.

Of note for this clonotype: A junction boundary mismatches the germline segment, possibly from a read error. The chain has TRBV11-3 and TRBJ2-2; 7 bases map to TRBD1. The CDR3 is 14 residues long. The germline V gene has CDR1 SGHNT and CDR2 YENEEA. CDR3 loop: CACSSTEGAGELLF. Here the CDR3 DNA reads TGTGCCTGCAGCTCGACCGAGGGGGCCGGGGAGCTGTTATTT. Combining the CDR3 with reference TRBV11-3 and TRBJ2-2 gives the whole variable domain EAGVVQSPRYKIIEKKQPVAFWCNPISGHNTLYWYLQNLGQGPELLIRYENEEAVDDSQLPKDRFSAERLKGVDSTLKIQPAELGDSAVYLCACSSTEGAGELLFGEGSRLTVL.